This T cell receptor (beta chain) was captured by sequencing in a study of T cells after yellow fever vaccination. The V and J ends lost 3 bases and 2 bases respectively, with 9 bases between them. CDR3 length equals 14 residues. Germline V CDR1 and CDR2: SGHVS, FQNEAQ. This clonotype was detected a few times. MiXCR, run by TCRdb on the 5' RACE reads, gives a single entry per CDR3 protein. Of about 360,000 distinct CDR3 sequences listed, around 6.5% are singletons. This TCR came from a man aged 25-45 years who received the YFV17D yellow fever vaccine. The genes are TRBV7-8 and TRBJ2-3; D uncertain. The source was PBMCs, collected 5 days after the yellow fever booster vaccination. CDR3 sequence reads: CASSFDMFTDTQYF. The CDR3 DNA reads as TGTGCCAGCAGCTTTGATATGTTCACAGATACGCAGTATTTT.